This T cell receptor beta chain was recovered during a study of cytomegalovirus exposure and HLA in healthy donors (dated by TCRdb to about 2017). Describing the broader study: According to an earlier analysis of 587 of the donors, 150 million to 200 million T cells yielded 90 million to 140 million unique TCR beta sequences and 276 Gb of sequence data. An early release covering about 600 HLA-typed donors comprised about 290 gigabases of sequencing data and around 80 million unique TCR sequences. Among the roughly 380 genotyped donors, 81% belonged to the genetic ancestry cluster associated with self-reported Caucasian donors. The study aimed to test whether cataloging public T cell receptors could reveal signatures of past pathogen exposure. The T cell repertoires of several hundred subjects were profiled by immunosequencing and related to cytomegalovirus serostatus. Along with the 666-subject first cohort, a separate validation cohort of 120 different subjects was used. High-throughput TCR immunosequencing, statistical association of individual TCRs with disease status, and machine learning were combined to predict cytomegalovirus infection status. A later analysis re-analyzed previously published TCR beta repertoires from several hundred donors and added high-resolution HLA genotyping to study TCR occurrence patterns. In the later analysis, no new phenotypic data were used to find candidate immune exposures; instead, reliance was placed on TCR beta sequences and their occurrence across donors. An earlier analysis of 450 to 750 of the donors used high-throughput TCR beta sequencing to judge whether each TCR beta V gene segment behaved as functional or pseudogenic. Donor age, sex, ethnicity and CMV serostatus were collected together with the repertoire data. In a later genetic analysis, genome-wide SNP genotypes for about three fifths of the roughly 670 donors were used, and that subset was treated as a discovery cohort. All discovery cohort repertoires had been generated using a single sequencing platform. Class I and class II HLA loci were covered by the typing at four-digit resolution. The number of donors typed differed by locus, with 629-630 for A, B, C, DRB1 and DQB1, approximately 500 for DQA1, approximately 570 for DPA1, and approximately 470 for DPB1. About five DR-DQ haplotypes were treated as single units for association and clustering because of strong linkage in the cohort. Across around 400 genotyped donors of the cohort, an average of roughly 200,000 unique TCR beta nucleotide sequences per donor were sequenced, and approximately 17% of those sequences were non-productive. Study-wide findings and limitations: A later genetic analysis reported fewer N-insertions in productive TCRs among donors in an Asian-associated ancestry cluster than the roughly 690-donor mean. While some public TCRs were present in many individuals, most TCR sequences turned up only very rarely across donors. In a later analysis, HLA-associated TCR beta chains were found to be more clonally expanded and to have lower generation probabilities than equally common non-associated chains. For the cohort, immune exposure information was limited to CMV serostatus. A further reported finding was that TCR beta sequences accurately predicted the HLA-A and HLA-B alleles for most subjects in the first cohort. This cohort had only TCR beta chains sequenced, and the lack of alpha or paired-chain data limited which features could be detected. The classifier was reported to diagnose cytomegalovirus status with high specificity and sensitivity in both the original cohort and the validation cohort. Several of the top co-occurrence clusters appeared to be linked to parvovirus B19, influenza, CMV and Epstein-Barr virus, according to a later analysis. In an earlier analysis of roughly 500 of the donors, most TCR beta V segments appeared in productive rearrangements about 90% or about 30% of the time, broadly matching IMGT annotations. Correlated functional status among segregating V segments might reflect linkage disequilibrium, but an unknown experimental factor could not be ruled out. V-gene and J-gene trimming of TCR beta chains was associated with a missense DCLRE1C variant in a later genetic analysis, and the association was replicated in an independent cohort. According to the authors, the approach could potentially be generalized to other disease states and immunological phenotypes. In the study, 150 to 200 TCR beta chains were listed as associated with cytomegalovirus. Three of the identified cytomegalovirus-associated TCR beta chains were confirmed in vitro to be specific for cytomegalovirus antigens. Roughly uniform sequencing depth across donors was assumed in presence/absence analyses, although this assumption may not hold. Some IMGT-functional V segments, including TRBV6-2 and TRBV6-3, could not be distinguished by the 87-base-pair reads and were therefore excluded. A later analysis found that most CMV-associated TCR beta chains appeared HLA-restricted, with HLA associations seemingly driven largely by CMV exposure. In a later analysis, some 17,000 TCR beta sequences were associated with specific HLA alleles at a false discovery rate of 0.05. Because some donors lacked HLA typing at each locus, the association tests relied only on the typed subset. When HLA alleles, especially DR and DQ, strongly co-occurred, TCR associations were difficult to assign to individual alleles. A later analysis found that TCR association rates varied across HLA loci, with DRB1 alleles showing the most associated TCRs and HLA-C alleles the fewest. Because counts were too low, seventeen rarely observed V segments, including chromosome 9 orphons, were excluded from the earlier analysis of 500 to 700 of the donors. A cluster of highly shared sequence variants was judged likely to be a technical artifact of the sequencing pipeline.

Library creation used the immunoSEQ multiplex PCR assay. For the multiplex PCR, a mixture combining 60 forward primers for TCR Vbeta segments and 13 reverse primers for TCR Jbeta segments was used. Amplification of the CDR3 region of rearranged TCR beta genes was performed with a multiplex PCR assay on genomic DNA. The Illumina HiSeq System was used to sequence the amplified TCR beta libraries as 87-base-pair reads. The study's own analysis went as follows. In a later analysis, tens of millions of unique TCR beta chains were counted across the roughly 670 repertoires, and roughly 10 million of these chains were shared by at least two donors. A nearest-neighbor algorithm error-corrected the raw reads and collapsed the reads into unique sequences, merging closely related sequences to remove PCR and sequencing errors. Alignment of CDR3 sequences to IMGT reference sequences was used to assign V, D and J gene segments. For a sequence to be retained, at least a six-nucleotide match to both a V gene segment and a J gene segment was required. A rearrangement was called productive if the CDR3 had no stop codons and remained in frame with V and J, and every other rearrangement was called non-productive. CDR3 was defined according to IMGT convention as the region running from the second conserved V-encoded cysteine to the conserved J-encoded phenylalanine. Sequences without an unambiguous match to a single V gene segment were excluded from the earlier analysis of a few hundred of the donors. In an earlier analysis of a few hundred of the donors, V segments were called functional above 56.7% productive rearrangements and were called segregating when the between-donor standard deviation exceeded 5%. To diagnose cytomegalovirus status from the catalog of TCR beta chain sequences, a statistical classification framework was built. V and J gene assignment, in a later analysis, came from comparing TCR nucleotide sequences with IMGT/GENE-DB human TR gene sequences. In a later analysis, CDR3 sequences and most-parsimonious VDJ recombination scenarios were assigned using the TCRdist pipeline. A later analysis defined each TCR beta chain by its CDR3 amino acid sequence plus V-gene family, and excluded reads lacking a unique V-gene family. A later analysis removed 592 highly shared, low-generation-probability nucleotide sequences to deal with suspected cross-contamination and a sequencing artifact. In a later analysis, a clonal expansion index for each public chain was calculated from normalized within-repertoire ranks of inferred template counts. In a later analysis, generation probabilities were computed using a VDJ recombination model fitted to out-of-frame rearrangements, and the results were checked against IGoR. In a later analysis, hypergeometric tests were used to score TCR-TCR, TCR-HLA and TCR-CMV co-occurrence, with a repertoire-size bias correction applied to TCR pairs. False discovery rates were estimated in a later analysis by permuting HLA or CMV assignments 20 times. A later analysis grouped co-occurring TCRs with DBSCAN, adding TCRdist sequence similarity when clustering within HLA-allele-positive subsets. Repertoires with fewer than 30,000 or more than 120,000 public chains were left out of co-occurrence clustering, as were about 5 repertoires with anomalous nucleotide sharing. TCRdb retrieved this table from immuneACCESS and kept in-frame rearrangements only. Not all clones are present; in checked studies, unresolved V genes account for under half, and no reason is known for the remainder. That table gives V, J and clone size, and the DNA gave D and trimming. Recorded for this sample are around 150,000 clones; more than 70% of them occurred a single time. The ten most abundant clones make up about 8% of the sample.

The cohort comprised fewer than 700 healthy bone marrow donors. At the time of sampling, every cohort member was nominally healthy, though immune exposures that went unrecorded were likely present. The donor was CMV seropositive and belonged to the group of 250 to 300 seropositive cohort members. Each donor provided a peripheral blood sample, and peripheral blood mononuclear cells were used for TCR beta sequencing. The Qiagen DNeasy Blood Extraction Kit was used to extract genomic DNA from the blood cell samples. The germline ends are 13 bases apart after V is trimmed by 1 base and J by 2 bases. The CDR3 sequence holds 16 residues, the cysteine and phenylalanine included. This entry keeps only the CDR3 DNA: 48 bases, framed from base 1. For CDR1 and CDR2, the germline V gene lists MGHRA and YSYEKL. Details on this clone: It lacks a known antigen. No quality values exist for individual bases; no much larger clone is one base distant.

The clonotype was recovered from a woman aged 40 to 55 in good health and CMV-seropositive. The chain employs TRBV4-1 and TRBJ2-3; no D gene call is confident. Sequenced: PBMCs. The CDR3: CASSQAHQPDTDTQYF. The bases read TGCGCCAGCAGCCAAGCCCACCAACCAGACACAGATACGCAGTATTTT.